Included here is one T cell receptor beta chain sequence, with context. Which antigen it targets is not known. Per-nucleotide qualities are absent, and no much larger clonotype sits a single base away. Counted from cysteine to phenylalanine, this CDR3 has 13 amino acids. This entry keeps only the CDR3 DNA: 39 bases, framed from base 1. V loses 1 base of germline sequence and J loses 3 bases, and the interval between the two ends is 6 bases. From the germline V gene, CDR1 is KGHSH and CDR2 is LQKENI. This entry comes from a study listed by TCRdb under 2016. Receptor libraries were prepared by RT-PCR. The sequencer was an Illumina MiSeq. TCRdb reanalyzed the raw reads on its own, using fastp at Q25 for trimming and MiXCR for clone calling, and kept in-frame beta chains. CDR3 protein sequences are deduplicated, and each keeps its most common genes and DNA. The sample table shows almost 700,000 distinct CDR3 sequences, and more than 13% are seen once. 3% to 4.5% of the sample rests with the top ten.

This sequence uses TRBV18 and TRBJ2-5; TRBD2 is a possible D gene, resting on 5 matching bases. Sequenced sample: memory CD4+ T cells from blood. The origin of this receptor is a female donor in good health, serving as a healthy control. CDR3 protein: CASSPQREETQYF. The DNA sequence is given as TGTGCCAGCTCACCACAGAGGGAAGAGACCCAGTACTTC.